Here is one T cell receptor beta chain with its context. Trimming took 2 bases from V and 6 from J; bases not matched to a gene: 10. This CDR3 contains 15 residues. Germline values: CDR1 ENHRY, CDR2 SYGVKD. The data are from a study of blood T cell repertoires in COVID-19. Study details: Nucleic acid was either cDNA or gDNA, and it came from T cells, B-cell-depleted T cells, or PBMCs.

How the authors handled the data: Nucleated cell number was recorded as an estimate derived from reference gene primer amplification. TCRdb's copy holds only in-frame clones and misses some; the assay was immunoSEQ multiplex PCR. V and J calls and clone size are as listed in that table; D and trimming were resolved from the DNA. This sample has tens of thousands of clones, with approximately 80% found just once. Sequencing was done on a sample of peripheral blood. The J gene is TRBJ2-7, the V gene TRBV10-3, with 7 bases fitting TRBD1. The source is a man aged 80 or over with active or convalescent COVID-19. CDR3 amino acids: CAISERSRGLGEQYF. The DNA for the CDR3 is TGTGCCATCAGTGAGAGGAGTAGGGGGCTAGGCGAGCAGTACTTC.